One sample yielded the 29 T cell receptor beta chains listed below, sequenced in a study of OX40 agonist ivuxolimab in advanced cancers. Clones were sequenced by immunoSEQ multiplex PCR, and TCRdb holds only the in-frame ones, with some missing. The sample includes approximately 11,000 clones, about three quarters of them seen just once. Sequenced material: CD4+ or CD8+ T cells sorted from blood, taken in a trial of the OX40 agonist ivuxolimab. The receptor set was obtained from an adult with an advanced solid tumor such as melanoma, head and neck, liver or kidney cancer.

This clone has only one observation. The rearrangement uses TRBV6-5 and TRBJ2-5; 11 bases line up with TRBD1. The DNA end is a closer match to TRBJ2-7, so the J assignment may be wrong. The CDR3 runs 16 residues. CDR1 is MNHEY and CDR2 is SVGAGI in the germline V gene. CDR3 amino acids: CASSYSEGTGGYEQYF. CDR3 DNA: TGTGCCAGCAGTTATTCCGAGGGGACAGGGGGTTACGAGCAGTACTTC.

The genes are TRBV9 and TRBJ2-3; the D is unclear. V lost 0 bases, J lost 6 bases, and 5 bases lay in between. The CDR3 runs 12 residues. CDR1 and CDR2 from the germline V gene are SGDLS and YYNGEE. CDR3 nucleotides: TGTGCCAGCAGCGTAGTGGGGGATACGCAGTATTTT. Protein: CASSVVGDTQYF.

This chain joins TRBV7-2 and TRBJ2-5; 8 bases line up with TRBD2. Germline CDR1 is SGHTA and CDR2 is FQGNSA. This CDR3 has 15 residues. V shed 1 base and J 4 bases; nucleotides not matched to a gene: 5. In DNA form, the CDR3 reads TGTGCCAGCAGCTTAGGCGGGAGCGGGGGAGAGACCCAGTACTTC. The encoded protein is CASSLGGSGGETQYF.

This clone was counted a single time. V usage is TRBV19 and J usage is TRBJ2-1; the match to TRBD2 covers 8 bases. Trimming took 5 bases from V and 2 from J; bases not matched to a gene: 2. This CDR3 has 14 residues. Germline V gene data show CDR1 as LNHDA and CDR2 as SQIVND (reference sequence). CDR3: CASSRGGTYNEQFF. CDR3 nucleotide sequence: TGTGCCAGTAGTCGCGGGGGGACCTACAATGAGCAGTTCTTC.

This chain links TRBV4-1 with TRBJ2-7, with TRBD2 matching over 10 bases. The germline V gene has CDR1 MGHRA and CDR2 YSYEKL. J gave up 6 bases and V 0 bases, and 8 bases lay outside the gene matches. This CDR3 contains 16 residues. The CDR3 spells CASSQEISSGSFEQYF. CDR3 DNA: TGCGCCAGCAGCCAAGAGATATCTAGCGGGAGTTTCGAGCAGTACTTC.

The gene calls are TRBV27 and TRBJ1-5; TRBD1 might be the D (5 bases). CDR1 MNHEY and CDR2 SMNVEV come from the germline V gene (reference sequence). There are 14 residues in the CDR3. Trimming took 3 bases from V and 3 from J, leaving 9 bases between them. The CDR3 spells CASSLGGFNQPQHF. The CDR3 DNA follows: TGTGCCAGCAGTTTGGGGGGTTTCAATCAGCCCCAGCATTTT.

The V gene is TRBV30, the J gene TRBJ2-1; 11 nucleotides match TRBD1. The CDR3 has 15 amino acids. CDR1 and CDR2 from the germline V gene are GTSNPN and SVGIG (reference sequence). The V gene end was trimmed by 0 bases and the J gene end by 8 bases; junction bases not matched to a gene: 6. CDR3 coding DNA: TGTGCCTGGAGTGTGGGGACAGGGGGTATGGATGAGCAGTTCTTC. Amino acids: CAWSVGTGGMDEQFF.

The chain combines TRBV19 with TRBJ2-1; 7 nucleotides align to TRBD2. The germline V gene encodes CDR1 LNHDA and CDR2 SQIVND (reference sequence). The CDR3 has 15 residues. The V gene end was trimmed by 3 bases and the J gene end by 2 bases; junction bases not matched to a gene: 4. DNA for the CDR3: TGTGCCAGTAGTATGAGGCGGGAGCCCTACAATGAGCAGTTCTTC. Amino acids: CASSMRREPYNEQFF.

The rearrangement uses TRBV2 and TRBJ2-5; D perhaps matches TRBD2 (6 bases). In germline, CDR1 is SNHLY, CDR2 FYNNEI. Trimming removed 6 bases from V and 2 bases from J, with 16 bases in between. The CDR3 is made up of 15 amino acids. The CDR3 coding sequence is TGTGCCAGCAGCCGCAGGAGGGAGGCGCAAGAGACCCAGTACTTC. It is translated as CASSRRREAQETQYF.

V and J are TRBV5-1 and TRBJ1-5; D uncertain. This CDR3 has 14 amino acids. The V gene's germline CDR1 is SGHRS and CDR2 YFSETQ. V was shortened by 4 bases and J by 1 base, with 9 bases between the two germline ends. The chain's CDR3 is CASSPGVSNQPQHF. CDR3 sequence (DNA): TGCGCCAGCAGCCCCGGGGTGAGCAATCAGCCCCAGCATTTT.

This clone is a singleton in its sample. The rearrangement links TRBV6-5 to TRBJ1-4; D call uncertain. Per the germline V gene, CDR1 is MNHEY and CDR2 is SVGAGI. The V end lost 5 bases, the J end lost 2 bases, and 12 bases lay between the germline ends. The CDR3 totals 15 residues. CDR3 loop: CASSPDGWTNEKLFF. CDR3 bases: TGTGCCAGCAGTCCAGACGGATGGACTAATGAAAAACTGTTTTTT.

The V and J genes are TRBV7-2 and TRBJ2-1, with D perhaps matching TRBD2 (6 bases). V lost 1 base to trimming and J lost 9 bases, with 19 bases between them. Germline lookup yields CDR1 SGHTA and CDR2 FQGNSA. The CDR3 contains 16 residues. The CDR3 DNA reads as TGTGCCAGCAGCTTAGTCTCAACGGGAGTCGGGGTTGAGCAGTTCTTC. Its translation is CASSLVSTGVGVEQFF.

This sequence joins TRBV2 and TRBJ1-5; 8 nucleotides line up with TRBD1. This CDR3 has 14 amino acids. Germline lookup yields CDR1 SNHLY and CDR2 FYNNEI. V trimming: 3 bases; J trimming: 8 bases; junction bases outside the gene matches: 6. CDR3 protein: CASSDGQGDKPQHF. As DNA, the CDR3 is TGTGCCAGCAGTGACGGACAGGGAGATAAGCCCCAGCATTTT. Drawing the rest from reference TRBV2 and TRBJ1-5, the complete variable domain is EPEVTQTPSHQVTQMGQEVILRCVPISNHLYFYWYRQILGQKVEFLVSFYNNEISEKSEIFDDQFSVERPDGSNFTLKIRSTKLEDSAMYFCASSDGQGDKPQHFGDGTRLSIL.

Only a few counts were recorded for this clone. The chain has TRBV5-1 and TRBJ2-3; D is possibly TRBD2 (6 bases). Between the trimmed V and J ends, which lost 4 bases and 2 bases, there was a span of 14 bases. Germline-derived CDR1 and CDR2 are SGHRS and YFSETQ. The CDR3 extends over 15 amino acids. The CDR3 protein is CASSSHSGNTDTQYF. DNA for the CDR3: TGCGCCAGCAGCAGCCATAGCGGAAACACAGATACGCAGTATTTT.

The V gene is TRBV7-2, the J gene TRBJ2-5; D may be TRBD1 (5 bases). CDR1 SGHTA and CDR2 FQGNSA come from the germline V gene. There are 15 residues in the CDR3. The V and J ends lost 5 bases and 0 bases respectively, with 13 bases between them. CDR3 loop: CASSPNRQYQETQYF. The CDR3 nucleotides read TGTGCCAGCAGCCCAAACAGACAGTACCAAGAGACCCAGTACTTC.

The chain carries TRBV5-1 and TRBJ2-2; D may be TRBD2 (5 bases). The CDR3 extends over 13 amino acids. The V and J ends lost 2 bases and 8 bases respectively, with 10 bases between them. Per the germline V gene, CDR1 is SGHRS and CDR2 is YFSETQ. The DNA of the CDR3 is TGCGCCAGCAGCTTCCTTGGCGGGGGGGAGCTGTTTTTT. It specifies CASSFLGGGELFF.

The chain couples TRBV15 to TRBJ1-5; a weak D match, TRBD1 (6 bases). CDR1 is LNHNV and CDR2 is YYDKDF in the germline V gene (reference sequence). The V end lost 3 bases, the J end lost 9 bases, and 21 bases lay between the germline ends. The CDR3 is 16 amino acids. The CDR3 protein is CATSSGTSGVLGPQHF. The CDR3 coding sequence is TGTGCCACCAGCAGCGGGACGTCAGGGGTGCTTGGGCCCCAGCATTTT.

The chain recombines TRBV13 with TRBJ2-3, with TRBD1 as a possible D gene (5 bases). The ends were cut back, 0 bases at V and 4 bases at J, with 8 bases in the middle. Per germline, CDR1 PRHDT and CDR2 FYEKMQ (reference sequence). This CDR3 has 14 residues. CDR3 sequence: CASSLGWGADTQYF. In DNA form, the CDR3 reads TGTGCCAGCAGCTTAGGGTGGGGCGCAGATACGCAGTATTTT.

The table lists this clone with a few counts. The chain recombines TRBV5-1 with TRBJ2-3; 7 bases line up with TRBD1. After removal of 4 bases from V and 4 bases from J, the junction contained 9 bases not matched to a gene. The length of the CDR3 is 15 residues. Germline CDR1 SGHRS, CDR2 YFSETQ. This chain's CDR3 is CASSPRDSEADTQYF. CDR3 DNA sequence: TGCGCCAGCAGCCCCCGGGACAGCGAAGCAGATACGCAGTATTTT.

J is TRBJ2-7 and V is TRBV23-1, with D unresolved. TRBV23-1 counts as an open reading frame of uncertain function. This CDR3 has 16 residues. Trimming took 0 bases from V and 2 from J, leaving 14 bases between them. The CDR3 region is CASSQSLGPRTYEQYF. CDR3 DNA: TGCGCCAGCAGTCAATCGCTAGGGCCCCGTACCTACGAGCAGTACTTC.

The chain recombines TRBV7-9 with TRBJ2-4, with 8 bases that match TRBD2. The germline CDR1 and CDR2 sequences are SEHNR and FQNEAQ (reference sequence). The CDR3 length is 17 residues. The J segment lost 0 bases and the V segment lost 5 bases, leaving 9 bases of the junction unmatched. The CDR3: CASSHQTSGLAKNIQYF. The DNA for the CDR3 is TGTGCCAGCAGCCACCAAACTAGCGGTTTAGCCAAAAACATTCAGTACTTC.

This chain's CDR3 is CASSGTPRSTDTQYF. For the CDR3, the DNA is TGTGCCAGCAGTGGGACACCGAGGAGCACAGATACGCAGTATTTT. The rearrangement joins TRBV2 to TRBJ2-3; tentatively, D is TRBD1 (5 bases). The CDR3 has 15 residues. Trimming removed 4 bases from V and 0 bases from J, with 11 bases in between. The germline gives CDR1 SNHLY, CDR2 FYNNEI.

This chain joins TRBV5-1 and TRBJ2-7, with TRBD1 matching over 9 bases. The junction had 11 bases not matched to a gene; V was cut back by 2 bases and J by 5 bases. Germline V gene data show CDR1 as SGHRS and CDR2 as YFSETQ. The CDR3 sequence is 16 residues long. CDR3 amino acids: CASSFSMGQGRHEQYF. The CDR3 DNA reads TGCGCCAGCAGCTTCAGCATGGGACAGGGTCGCCACGAGCAGTACTTC. Variable domain in full (rest from reference TRBV5-1 and TRBJ2-7): KAGVTQTPRYLIKTRGQQVTLSCSPISGHRSVSWYQQTPGQGLQFLFEYFSETQRNKGNFPGRFSGRQFSNSRSEMNVSTLELGDSALYLCASSFSMGQGRHEQYFGPGTRLTVT.

In its sample, this clone was seen a few times. The chain combines TRBV6-1 with TRBJ2-1; tentatively, D is TRBD2 (5 bases). Between the trimmed V and J ends, which lost 0 bases and 4 bases, there was a span of 13 bases. Germline CDR1 is MNHNS and CDR2 is SASEGT. CDR3 length: 16 residues. The CDR3 DNA reads TGTGCCAGCAGTGAAGCGATTAGCGAGGCATACAATGAGCAGTTCTTC. This encodes CASSEAISEAYNEQFF.

The chain carries TRBV6-1 and TRBJ1-1, with a tentative D call TRBD1 (5 bases). This CDR3 is built from 12 residues. Germline loops: CDR1 MNHNS, CDR2 SASEGT. V shed 7 bases and J shed 5 bases, with 11 bases lying between them. In DNA, the CDR3 is TGTGCCAGCAAGGGGCCGGGGACTGAAGCTTTCTTT. Translation: CASKGPGTEAFF.

V and J are TRBV7-8 and TRBJ2-1; D not certain. Trimming removed 1 base from V and 8 bases from J, with 6 bases in between. Germline CDR1 and CDR2: SGHVS and FQNEAQ. The CDR3 totals 12 residues. The CDR3 sequence is CASSLGYDEQFF. The DNA of the CDR3 is TGTGCCAGCAGCTTAGGGTACGATGAGCAGTTCTTC.

The chain recombines TRBV27 with TRBJ2-1; no definite D call. Trimming took off 2 bases at V and 8 bases at J, with 10 bases between the two ends. The CDR3 covers 13 residues. From germline, CDR1 is MNHEY and CDR2 SMNVEV (reference sequence). This CDR3 reads CASSLASIDEQFF. CDR3 DNA: TGTGCCAGCAGTTTAGCGTCAATCGATGAGCAGTTCTTC.

This chain uses TRBV25-1 with TRBJ2-5; TRBD2 might be the D (5 bases). The V and J ends lost 3 bases and 0 bases respectively, with 11 bases between them. The CDR3 consists of 15 residues. Germline CDR1 MGHDK, CDR2 SYGVNS. CDR3 loop: CASSELGGNQETQYF. The CDR3 nucleotides read TGTGCCAGCAGTGAGCTAGGAGGCAACCAAGAGACCCAGTACTTC.

The chain combines TRBV27 with TRBJ2-1; TRBD1 matches at 9 bases. CDR1 is MNHEY and CDR2 is SMNVEV in the germline V gene (reference sequence). The junction had 19 bases not matched to a gene; V was cut back by 8 bases and J by 8 bases. The CDR3 is 17 residues long. The CDR3: CASSPRPGQGTPYEQFF. The CDR3 region has the DNA TGTGCCAGCTCACCGAGACCCGGACAGGGGACCCCATATGAGCAGTTCTTC.